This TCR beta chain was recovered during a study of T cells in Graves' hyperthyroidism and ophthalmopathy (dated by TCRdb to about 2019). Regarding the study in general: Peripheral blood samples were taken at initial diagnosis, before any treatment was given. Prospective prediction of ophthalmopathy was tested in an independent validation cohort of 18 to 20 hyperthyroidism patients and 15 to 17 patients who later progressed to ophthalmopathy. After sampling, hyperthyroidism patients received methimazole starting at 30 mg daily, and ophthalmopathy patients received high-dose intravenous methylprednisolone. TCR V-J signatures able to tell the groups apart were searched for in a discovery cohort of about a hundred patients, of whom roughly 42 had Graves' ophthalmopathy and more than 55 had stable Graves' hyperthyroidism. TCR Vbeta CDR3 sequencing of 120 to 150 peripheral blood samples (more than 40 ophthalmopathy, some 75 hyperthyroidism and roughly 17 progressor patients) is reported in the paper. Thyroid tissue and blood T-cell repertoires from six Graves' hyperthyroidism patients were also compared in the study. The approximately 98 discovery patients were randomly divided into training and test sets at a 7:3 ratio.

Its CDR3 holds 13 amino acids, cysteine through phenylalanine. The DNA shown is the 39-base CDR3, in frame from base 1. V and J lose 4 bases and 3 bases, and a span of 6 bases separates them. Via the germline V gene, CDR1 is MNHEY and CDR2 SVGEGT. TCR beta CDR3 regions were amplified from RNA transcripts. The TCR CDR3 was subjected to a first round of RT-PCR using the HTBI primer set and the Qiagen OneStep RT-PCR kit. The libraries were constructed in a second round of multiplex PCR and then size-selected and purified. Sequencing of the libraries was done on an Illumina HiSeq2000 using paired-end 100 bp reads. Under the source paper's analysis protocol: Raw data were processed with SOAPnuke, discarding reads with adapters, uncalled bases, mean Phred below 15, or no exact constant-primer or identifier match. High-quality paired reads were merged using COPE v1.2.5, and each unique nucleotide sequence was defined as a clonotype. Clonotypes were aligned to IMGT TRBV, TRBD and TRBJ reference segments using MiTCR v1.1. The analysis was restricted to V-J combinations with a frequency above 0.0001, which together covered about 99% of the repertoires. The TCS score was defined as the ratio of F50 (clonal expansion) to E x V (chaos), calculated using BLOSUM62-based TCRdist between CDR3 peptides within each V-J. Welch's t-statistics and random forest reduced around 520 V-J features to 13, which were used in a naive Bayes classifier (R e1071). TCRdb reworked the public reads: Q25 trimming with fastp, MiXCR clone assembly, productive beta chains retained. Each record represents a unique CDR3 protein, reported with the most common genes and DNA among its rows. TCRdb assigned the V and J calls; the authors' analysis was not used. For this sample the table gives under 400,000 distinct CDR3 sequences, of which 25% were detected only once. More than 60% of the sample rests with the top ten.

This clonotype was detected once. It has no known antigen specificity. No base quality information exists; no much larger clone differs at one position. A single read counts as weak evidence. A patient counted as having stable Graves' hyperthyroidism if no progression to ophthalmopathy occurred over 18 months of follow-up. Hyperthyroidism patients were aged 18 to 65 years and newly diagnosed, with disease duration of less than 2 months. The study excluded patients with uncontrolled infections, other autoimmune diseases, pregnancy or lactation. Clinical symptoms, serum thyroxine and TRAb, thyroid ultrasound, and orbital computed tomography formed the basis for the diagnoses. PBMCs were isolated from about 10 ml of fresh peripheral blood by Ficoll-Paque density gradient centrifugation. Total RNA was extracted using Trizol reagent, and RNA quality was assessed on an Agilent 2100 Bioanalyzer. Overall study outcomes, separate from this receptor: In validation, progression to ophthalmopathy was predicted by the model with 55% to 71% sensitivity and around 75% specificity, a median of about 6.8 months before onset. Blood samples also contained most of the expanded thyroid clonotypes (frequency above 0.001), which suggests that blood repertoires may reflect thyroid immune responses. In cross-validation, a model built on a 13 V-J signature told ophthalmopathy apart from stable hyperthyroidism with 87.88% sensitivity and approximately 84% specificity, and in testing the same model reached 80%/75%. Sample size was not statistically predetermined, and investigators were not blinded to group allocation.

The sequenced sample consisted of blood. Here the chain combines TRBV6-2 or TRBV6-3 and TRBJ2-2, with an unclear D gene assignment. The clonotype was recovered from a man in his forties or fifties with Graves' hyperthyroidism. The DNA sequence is TGTGCCAGCAGTTGGCGCGACACCGGGGAGCTGTTTTTT. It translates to CASSWRDTGELFF.